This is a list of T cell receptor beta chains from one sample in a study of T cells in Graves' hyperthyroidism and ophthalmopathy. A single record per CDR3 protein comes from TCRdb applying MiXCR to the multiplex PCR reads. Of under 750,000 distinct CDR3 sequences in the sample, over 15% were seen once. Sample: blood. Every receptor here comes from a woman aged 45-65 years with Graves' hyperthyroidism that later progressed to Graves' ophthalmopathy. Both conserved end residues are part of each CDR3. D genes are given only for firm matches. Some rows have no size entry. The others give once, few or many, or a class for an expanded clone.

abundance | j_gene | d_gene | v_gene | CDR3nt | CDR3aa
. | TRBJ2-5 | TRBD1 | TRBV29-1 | TGCAGCGTCTCTGGACAGGGTATAGAGACCCAGTACTTC | CSVSGQGIETQYF
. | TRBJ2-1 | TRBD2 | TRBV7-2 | TGTGCCAGCAGTCCCGGGACTAGGAATGAGCAGTTCTTC | CASSPGTRNEQFF
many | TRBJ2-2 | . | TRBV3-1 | TGTGCCAGCAGCCAAGATCGTGGCGGGGCTAACACCGGGGAGCTGTTTTTT | CASSQDRGGANTGELFF
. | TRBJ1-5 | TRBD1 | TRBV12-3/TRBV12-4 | TGTGCCAGCAGATCCGGGACAGGGCTCAATCAGCCCCAGCATTTT | CASRSGTGLNQPQHF
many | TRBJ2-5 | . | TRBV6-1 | TGTGCCAGCAGTGGGACAAGGAGGCAAGAGACCCAGTACTTC | CASSGTRRQETQYF
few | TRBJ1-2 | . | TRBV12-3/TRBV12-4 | TGTGCCAGCAGCCTCCTCGGGGGGGACTATGGCTACACCTTC | CASSLLGGDYGYTF
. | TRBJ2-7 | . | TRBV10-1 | TGCGCCAGCAGTGAGGGGACCGCGAGCTCCTACGAGCAGTACTTC | CASSEGTASSYEQYF
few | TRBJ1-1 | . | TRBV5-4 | TGTGCCAGCAGCTCGAACCGGGCCCCCCTTCAGGGAGCTTTCTTT | CASSSNRAPLQGAFF
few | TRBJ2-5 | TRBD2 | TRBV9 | TGTGCCAGCAGCGCGAACCTAGCGGGGCAAGAGACCCAGTACTTC | CASSANLAGQETQYF
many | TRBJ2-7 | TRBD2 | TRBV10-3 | TGTGCCATCAGTGTCGGGACTAGCATCGACGAGCAGTACTTC | CAISVGTSIDEQYF
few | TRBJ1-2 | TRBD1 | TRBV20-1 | TGCAGTGCTAGGGACAGGGCGGTACTCTATGGCTACACCTTC | CSARDRAVLYGYTF
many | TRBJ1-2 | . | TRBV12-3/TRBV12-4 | TGTGCCAGCAGTTCCGGGACACCCTATGGCTACACCTTC | CASSSGTPYGYTF
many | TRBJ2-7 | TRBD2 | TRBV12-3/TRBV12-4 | TGTGCCAGCAGTTCCCGAAGGGGACTAAACTACGAGCAGTACTTC | CASSSRRGLNYEQYF
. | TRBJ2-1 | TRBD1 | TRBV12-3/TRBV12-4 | TGTGCCAGCACCGGACAGGGGGCAGTCTATGAGCAGTTCTTC | CASTGQGAVYEQFF
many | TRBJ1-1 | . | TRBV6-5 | TGTGCCAGCAGTTACTCGATAAGCCTGGACAGCCCTGCGAAGACTGAAGCTTTCTTT | CASSYSISLDSPAKTEAFF
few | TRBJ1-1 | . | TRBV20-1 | TGCAGTGCTAGCCCAACGGGGGGCAGACTACTCCGGAACACTGAAGCTTTCTTT | CSASPTGGRLLRNTEAFF
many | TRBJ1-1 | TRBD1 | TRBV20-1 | TGCAGTGCTAGAGCTCCGACAGGGATCACTGAAGCTTTCTTT | CSARAPTGITEAFF
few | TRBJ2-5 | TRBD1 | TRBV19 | TGTGCCAGTAGTGCCGGACAGGGGGCAGGAGAGACCCAGTACTTC | CASSAGQGAGETQYF
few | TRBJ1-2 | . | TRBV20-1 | TGCAGTGCTAGAGACCGGGTGGGCCCATCGAGCTACACCTTC | CSARDRVGPSSYTF
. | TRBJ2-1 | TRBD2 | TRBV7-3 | TGTGCCAGCAGGCCGAGCGGGGGGTTACACAATGAGCAGTTCTTC | CASRPSGGLHNEQFF
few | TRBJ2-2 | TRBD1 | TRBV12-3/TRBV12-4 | TGTGCCAGCAGTAAAGACAGGGCGAACACCGGGGAGCTGTTTTTT | CASSKDRANTGELFF
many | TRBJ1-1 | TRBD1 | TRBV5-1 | TGCGCCAGCAGGCGGGTCGGACAGGGCACTGAAGCTTTCTTT | CASRRVGQGTEAFF
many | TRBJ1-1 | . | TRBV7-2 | TGTGCCAGCAGCTTTTTGAGGACTGAAGCTTTCTTT | CASSFLRTEAFF
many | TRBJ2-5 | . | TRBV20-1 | TGCAGTGCTAGACCGCAAGAGACCCAGTACTTC | CSARPQETQYF
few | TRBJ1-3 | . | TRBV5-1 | TGCGCCAGCAGCTTATCGGGGGAGGGAAACACCATATATTTT | CASSLSGEGNTIYF
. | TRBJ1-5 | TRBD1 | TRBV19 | TGTGCCAATATGACAGGGCCGTATAGCAATCAGCCCCAGCATTTT | CANMTGPYSNQPQHF
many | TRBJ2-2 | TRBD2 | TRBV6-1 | TGTGCCAGCCGTAGAACCGGGACTAGAGATTCCGGGGAGCTGTTTTTT | CASRRTGTRDSGELFF